This T cell receptor (beta chain) is from a study of blood T cell repertoires in COVID-19. Study overall: Spain, Italy and the United States supplied samples that represented acute and convalescent COVID-19. In each case, the material was cDNA or gDNA derived from T cells, B-cell-depleted T cells, or PBMCs.

Seattle enrolled patients during active infection and tracked them longitudinally. In the study's own analysis: It was from reference gene primer amplification that nucleated cell counts were estimated. The repertoire was sequenced with immunoSEQ multiplex PCR; TCRdb's copy has only in-frame clones and lacks some. Clone size and the V and J calls come from that table; the DNA yielded D and trimming. The table records 200,000 to 250,000 clones, around four fifths of them present only once. This clone has ten or more counts. Relative to the germline gene, one junction end is altered; a read error may explain this. This TCR was sampled from an older woman with COVID-19, enrolled during active disease. Sequencing was performed on peripheral blood.

The CDR3 DNA reads TGTGCCAGCAGTCTTCGACAGACGAGTTTGGATTTT. Its translation: CASSLRQTSLDF. The J gene is TRBJ2-3, the V gene TRBV28; possible D gene TRBD1, 5 bases. CDR1 MDHEN and CDR2 SYDVKM come from the germline V gene. The CDR3 is 12 amino acids.